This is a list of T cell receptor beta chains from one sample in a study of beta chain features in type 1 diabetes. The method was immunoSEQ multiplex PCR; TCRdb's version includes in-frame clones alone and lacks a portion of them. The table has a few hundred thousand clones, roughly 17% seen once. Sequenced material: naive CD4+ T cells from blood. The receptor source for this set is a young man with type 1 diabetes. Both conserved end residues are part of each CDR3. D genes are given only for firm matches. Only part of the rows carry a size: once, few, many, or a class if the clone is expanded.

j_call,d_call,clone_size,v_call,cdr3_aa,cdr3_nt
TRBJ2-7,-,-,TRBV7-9,CASSLAVDSAGSYEQYF,TGTGCCAGCAGCTTAGCCGTGGACTCAGCAGGCTCCTACGAGCAGTACTTC
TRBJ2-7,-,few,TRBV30,CAWKNGDSSAYEQYF,TGTGCCTGGAAAAACGGCGACAGCTCGGCCTACGAGCAGTACTTC
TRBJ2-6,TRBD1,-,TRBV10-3,CAIKEGTGSSGANVLTF,TGTGCCATCAAGGAGGGGACAGGCAGCTCTGGGGCCAACGTCCTGACTTTC
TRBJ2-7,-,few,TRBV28,CATLDGGGYEQYF,TGTGCCACCCTAGACGGGGGCGGATACGAGCAGTACTTC
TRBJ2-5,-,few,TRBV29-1,CSVERRLARETQYF,TGCAGCGTTGAAAGGCGGCTAGCACGGGAGACCCAGTACTTC
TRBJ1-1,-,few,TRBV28,CASSLGQLNTEAFF,TGTGCCAGCAGTTTAGGACAGCTGAACACTGAAGCTTTCTTT
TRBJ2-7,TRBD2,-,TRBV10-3,CAIRRTYGGEGPMYEQYF,TGTGCCATCAGAAGAACCTATGGGGGGGAGGGCCCAATGTACGAGCAGTACTTC
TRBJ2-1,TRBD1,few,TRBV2,CASSNGQGRNEQFF,TGTGCCAGCAGTAACGGACAGGGGCGGAATGAGCAGTTCTTC
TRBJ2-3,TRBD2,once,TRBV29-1,CSLLPGGATDTQYF,TGCAGCTTACTCCCGGGGGGGGCCACAGATACGCAGTATTTT
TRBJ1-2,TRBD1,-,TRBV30,CAWSVTGGRYYGYTF,TGTGCCTGGAGCGTTACAGGGGGCAGGTACTATGGCTACACCTTC
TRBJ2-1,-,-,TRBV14,CASSPLQRVWNEQFF,TGTGCCAGCAGCCCCTTACAGCGGGTGTGGAATGAGCAGTTCTTC
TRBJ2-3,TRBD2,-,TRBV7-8,CASSLWTSGSSTDTQYF,TGTGCCAGCAGCTTATGGACTAGCGGTTCCTCCACAGATACGCAGTATTTT
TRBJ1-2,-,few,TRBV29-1,CSALGGQSNYGYTF,TGCAGCGCCCTCGGGGGGCAGAGTAACTATGGCTACACCTTC
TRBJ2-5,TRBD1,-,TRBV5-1,CASSSDRDDETQYF,TGCGCCAGCAGCTCCGACAGGGACGACGAGACCCAGTACTTC
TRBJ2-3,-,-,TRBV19,CASSISSLPDTQYF,TGTGCCAGTAGTATCAGCAGTCTCCCAGATACGCAGTATTTT